The present T cell receptor (beta chain) was sequenced within a study of PD-L1 blockade in urothelial cancer. Whole-study context: Blood was subjected to analysis at 3 weeks (second dose) and 6 weeks following treatment start.

This CDR3 is built from 14 residues. The germline V gene encodes CDR1 MRHNA and CDR2 SNTAGT. Trimming removed 0 bases from V and 4 bases from J, with 9 bases in between. TCRdb keeps only in-frame clones here, not all; method: immunoSEQ multiplex PCR. The sample records about 50,000 clones, roughly four fifths being singletons. Time point meaning: pretreatment peripheral blood. J is TRBJ1-2 and V is TRBV6-4; possibly TRBD1 for D (5 bases). The clonotype originates from a man between 65 and 85 years old with urothelial cancer. The sequences come from PBMCs, collected around atezolizumab (anti-PD-L1) treatment. CDR3 amino acids: CASSDSTATYGYTF. Here the CDR3 DNA reads TGTGCCAGCAGTGACTCGACAGCCACCTATGGCTACACCTTC.